The next 28 T cell receptor beta chains were all read from a single sample in a study of OX40 agonist ivuxolimab in advanced cancers. Sequencing used immunoSEQ multiplex PCR; TCRdb keeps in-frame clones, though not all of them. The repertoire holds about 50,000 clones, with around 87% as singletons. Sequencing was performed on CD4+ or CD8+ T cells sorted from blood, taken in a trial of the OX40 agonist ivuxolimab. These receptors all stem from an adult with an advanced solid tumor such as melanoma, head and neck, liver or kidney cancer.

This sequence joins TRBV9 and TRBJ1-4; the match to TRBD1 covers 8 bases. The ends lost 2 bases at V and 10 bases at J; junction bases unmatched: 10. From germline, CDR1 is SGDLS and CDR2 YYNGEE. CDR3 length equals 15 residues. Here the CDR3 DNA reads TGTGCCAGCAGCGTCGGTGGACAGGGCTCGGGAAAACTGTTTTTT. Its protein product is CASSVGGQGSGKLFF.

V usage is TRBV5-1 and J usage is TRBJ2-6; either TRBD1 or TRBD2 may fit D (6 bases each). This CDR3 is built from 16 residues. V was clipped by 6 bases and J by 4 bases, with 17 bases between them. The V gene's germline CDR1 is SGHRS and CDR2 YFSETQ. CDR3 DNA sequence: TGCGCCAGCACGCCGGAGACGGGGGCCGGGGCCAACGTCCTGACTTTC. It encodes CASTPETGAGANVLTF.

V is TRBV7-6 and J is TRBJ2-5, with D perhaps matching TRBD1 or TRBD2 (5 bases each). The germline V and J ends were trimmed by 1 base and 9 bases, with 9 bases remaining between them. Germline V gives CDR1 SGHVS, CDR2 FNYEAQ. The CDR3 loop spans 12 amino acids. CDR3 bases: TGTGCCAGCAGCTTAGGGGGGAAGGCCCAGTACTTC. As protein: CASSLGGKAQYF.

The chain joins TRBV5-4 to TRBJ2-2; D is perhaps TRBD1 (9 bases). There are 17 residues in the CDR3. V lost 4 bases and J lost 4, with 20 bases in between. In germline, CDR1 is SGHNT, CDR2 YYREEE (reference sequence). In DNA form, the CDR3 reads TGTGCCAGCAGCCCGTTACAGGGGGCGGGGGGCACCGGGGAGCTGTTTTTT. Amino acid sequence: CASSPLQGAGGTGELFF.

The chain uses TRBV2 and TRBJ2-1; D gene unclear. This CDR3 region has 15 residues. The V and J ends lost 3 bases and 0 bases respectively, with 9 bases between them. Germline CDR1 and CDR2: SNHLY and FYNNEI. The CDR3 DNA follows: TGTGCCAGCAGTGAGGACCTGAGCTCCTACAATGAGCAGTTCTTC. This gives the protein CASSEDLSSYNEQFF.

This chain joins TRBV18 and TRBJ1-1; D may be TRBD1 (6 bases). Trimming stripped 6 bases from V and 9 bases from J, with 20 bases between. Germline V gene data show CDR1 as KGHSH and CDR2 as LQKENI. The CDR3 is 14 amino acids. This chain's CDR3 is CASSVQGTGGKAFF. DNA for the CDR3: TGTGCCAGCTCCGTGCAGGGGACGGGGGGGAAAGCTTTCTTT.

V is TRBV18 and J is TRBJ2-7, with D possibly TRBD1 on 6 matching bases. Trimming stripped 2 bases from V and 6 bases from J, with 17 bases between. Germline V gene data show CDR1 as KGHSH and CDR2 as LQKENI. The CDR3 consists of 15 residues. The chain's CDR3 is CASSPGGASPTEQYF. CDR3 sequence (DNA): TGTGCCAGCTCACCAGGGGGCGCCTCTCCCACCGAGCAGTACTTC. Complete variable domain (other parts from reference TRBV18 and TRBJ2-7): NAGVMQNPRHLVRRRGQEARLRCSPMKGHSHVYWYRQLPEEGLKFMVYLQKENIIDESGMPKERFSAEFPKEGPSILRIQQVVRGDSAAYFCASSPGGASPTEQYFGPGTRLTVT.

V usage is TRBV5-1 and J usage is TRBJ1-1, with D tentatively TRBD1 (5 bases). CDR3 length: 15 amino acids. Trimming took off 3 bases at V and 1 base at J, with 13 bases between the two ends. CDR1 is SGHRS, CDR2 YFSETQ, per germline. The CDR3: CASSSGRLGNTEAFF. Written as DNA, the CDR3 is TGCGCCAGCAGCTCGGGACGGCTAGGGAACACTGAAGCTTTCTTT.

This chain joins TRBV2 and TRBJ1-5; D possibly corresponds to TRBD1 (5 bases). V dropped 7 bases and J dropped 6 bases, with 16 bases sitting between them. Germline V CDR1 and CDR2: SNHLY, FYNNEI. The CDR3 is 14 residues long. In nucleotides, the CDR3 is TGTGCCAGCACCGGGGACTCGCATACTCAGCCCCAGCATTTT. Protein product: CASTGDSHTQPQHF.

This clone was seen a few times. This chain uses TRBV5-4 with TRBJ2-5, with TRBD1 matching over 7 bases. Trimming took 4 bases from V and 5 from J; bases not matched to a gene: 11. Germline-derived CDR1 and CDR2 are SGHNT and YYREEE (reference sequence). This CDR3 has 15 residues. The chain's CDR3 is CASSMRVPTGETQYF. The CDR3 DNA is TGTGCCAGCAGCATGCGGGTACCGACAGGGGAGACCCAGTACTTC.

V is TRBV19 and J is TRBJ1-1; the D gene is possibly TRBD1 (5 bases). The CDR3 sequence is 13 residues long. Trimming pared 5 bases from V and 5 bases from J, leaving 12 bases between. Germline assignment: CDR1 LNHDA and CDR2 SQIVND (reference sequence). The CDR3 loop reads CASSLTTATEAFF. CDR3 nucleotide sequence: TGTGCCAGTAGTCTCACGACAGCGACTGAAGCTTTCTTT.

V usage is TRBV7-9 and J usage is TRBJ2-5, with TRBD1 as a possible D gene (6 bases). V gave up 3 bases and J gave up 2 bases, with 10 bases separating them. This CDR3 comprises 14 residues. The germline gives CDR1 SEHNR, CDR2 FQNEAQ (reference sequence). In nucleotides, the CDR3 is TGTGCCAGCAGCTTTGGACAGCTACAAGAGACCCAGTACTTC. This gives the protein CASSFGQLQETQYF.

The chain couples TRBV10-3 to TRBJ1-6, with a tentative D call TRBD1 (6 bases). Germline CDR1 and CDR2: ENHRY and SYGVKD. Trimming left V 6 bases short and J 5 bases short, with 11 bases between. CDR3 size: 14 residues. The CDR3 spells CAISPRTDNSPLHF. The CDR3 region has the DNA TGTGCCATCAGCCCCAGGACAGATAATTCACCCCTCCACTTT.

The chain carries TRBV7-2 and TRBJ2-3, with 13 bases lining up with TRBD2. V trimming: 5 bases; J trimming: 6 bases; junction bases outside the gene matches: 5. This CDR3 has 15 amino acids. Germline V gene data show CDR1 as SGHTA and CDR2 as FQGNSA. CDR3 protein: CASSRLAGGLDTQYF. The CDR3 DNA sequence: TGTGCCAGCAGCCGACTAGCGGGGGGTTTGGATACGCAGTATTTT.

This chain joins TRBV19 and TRBJ2-7; 8 positions match TRBD1. Germline V gene data show CDR1 as LNHDA and CDR2 as SQIVND (reference sequence). V trimming: 1 base; J trimming: 2 bases; junction bases outside the gene matches: 4. This CDR3 spans 15 amino acids. In DNA form, the CDR3 reads TGTGCCAGTAGTATAGTGGGACAGGCGACCTACGAGCAGTACTTC. Translation: CASSIVGQATYEQYF.

The genes are TRBV19 and TRBJ1-1, with D tentatively TRBD1 (5 bases). CDR3 length: 17 residues. The V and J ends lost 5 bases and 1 base respectively, with 20 bases between them. Germline CDR1 reads LNHDA; CDR2 reads SQIVND (reference sequence). In DNA form, the CDR3 reads TGTGCCAGTAGTCCCATGACATTCATGGGGGAGAACACTGAAGCTTTCTTT. This translates into CASSPMTFMGENTEAFF.

The rearrangement uses TRBV7-9 and TRBJ1-2; the D gene is possibly TRBD1 (5 bases). This CDR3 is 14 amino acids long. The V and J ends lost 2 bases and 2 bases respectively, with 9 bases between them. Germline-derived CDR1 and CDR2 are SEHNR and FQNEAQ (reference sequence). CDR3 coding DNA: TGTGCCAGCAGCTTATCGGGGGGGAACTATGGCTACACCTTC. It codes for CASSLSGGNYGYTF.

The chain combines TRBV7-3 with TRBJ2-7; 9 positions match TRBD2. From germline, CDR1 is SGHTA and CDR2 FQGTGA. This CDR3 contains 15 residues. Trimming took 3 bases from V and 2 from J; bases not matched to a gene: 5. CDR3 in DNA: TGTGCCAGCAGCTTGGGAAGCGGGGGGCCCTACGAGCAGTACTTC. Its protein is CASSLGSGGPYEQYF.

The gene calls are TRBV9 and TRBJ2-7, with 8 bases identical to TRBD2. Trimming cost V 4 bases and J 2 bases; bases outside gene matches: 8. The CDR3 runs 15 residues. Germline loops: CDR1 SGDLS, CDR2 YYNGEE. In DNA form, the CDR3 reads TGTGCCAGCAGCCAATCTAGCGGGTCTACCTACGAGCAGTACTTC. Protein: CASSQSSGSTYEQYF.

V gene TRBV7-6 combines with J gene TRBJ1-2; 10 nucleotides match TRBD1. The CDR3 totals 14 residues. Germline trimming cut 0 bases from V and 7 bases from J; bases unmatched to any gene: 2. Germline V gene data show CDR1 as SGHVS and CDR2 as FNYEAQ. The CDR3 spells CASSLAGTGAGYTF. In nucleotides, the CDR3 is TGTGCCAGCAGCTTAGCCGGGACAGGGGCTGGCTACACCTTC.

The V gene is TRBV7-7, the J gene TRBJ2-2; D tentatively reads TRBD1 or TRBD2 (5 bases each). This CDR3 is built from 15 residues. The V and J ends lost 5 bases and 3 bases respectively, with 13 bases between them. The germline V gene has CDR1 SSHAT and CDR2 FNYEAQ (reference sequence). Here the CDR3 DNA reads TGTGCCAGCAGCCCCACCAGAGGGGACACCGGGGAGCTGTTTTTT. Its translation is CASSPTRGDTGELFF.

The chain employs TRBV10-3 and TRBJ1-1, with 8 bases identical to TRBD1. Germline CDR1 is ENHRY and CDR2 is SYGVKD. V gave up 2 bases and J gave up 0 bases; unmatched junction bases: 2. This CDR3 has 15 residues. The CDR3 region has the DNA TGTGCCATCAGTGAGGGGACAGGCCTGAACACTGAAGCTTTCTTT. Translated, it gives CAISEGTGLNTEAFF.

The rearrangement links TRBV30 to TRBJ2-7; a possible D gene is TRBD2 (5 bases). Trimming stripped 4 bases from V and 0 bases from J, with 10 bases between. Germline V lookup: CDR1 GTSNPN, CDR2 SVGIG (reference sequence). This CDR3 spans 13 amino acids. DNA of the CDR3: TGTGCCTGGACAACTAGTGGCTCCTACGAGCAGTACTTC. Translated: CAWTTSGSYEQYF.

The chain links TRBV15 to TRBJ2-5; D not certain. The CDR3 is made up of 14 amino acids. Germline CDR1 reads LNHNV; CDR2 reads YYDKDF (reference sequence). The ends were cut back, 1 base at V and 1 base at J, with 7 bases in the middle. The CDR3 region has the DNA TGTGCCACCAGCAGAGCAGGTCTCCAAGAGACCCAGTACTTC. Protein: CATSRAGLQETQYF.

The chain uses TRBV14 and TRBJ1-2; 8 bases agree with TRBD1. This CDR3 is built from 15 residues. Germline CDR1 is SGHDN and CDR2 is FVKESK. V was clipped by 2 bases and J by 8 bases; unmatched bases: 10. CDR3: CASSQNRQGQRGYTF. The CDR3 DNA follows: TGTGCCAGCAGCCAAAATCGACAGGGGCAGAGGGGCTACACCTTC.

The V call is TRBV27, the J call TRBJ1-2; D call uncertain. The CDR3 extends over 14 amino acids. With 6 bases removed from V and 3 bases from J, the gap between germline ends came to 14 bases. CDR1 MNHEY and CDR2 SMNVEV come from the germline V gene (reference sequence). This chain's CDR3 is CASSPLYGDYGYTF. For the CDR3, the DNA is TGTGCCAGCAGCCCCCTGTATGGAGACTATGGCTACACCTTC.

This chain joins TRBV14 and TRBJ1-4; 9 positions agree with TRBD1. The germline V gene encodes CDR1 SGHDN and CDR2 FVKESK. The V gene end was trimmed by 4 bases and the J gene end by 5 bases; junction bases not matched to a gene: 14. This CDR3 is built from 18 residues. In DNA form, the CDR3 reads TGTGCCAGCAGCCTCCGGACAGGGGCGAGGGAGCCCAATGAAAAACTGTTTTTT. It encodes CASSLRTGAREPNEKLFF.

The rearrangement uses TRBV23-1 and TRBJ1-5; 8 nucleotides agree with TRBD1. TRBV23-1 belongs to the ORF category, with a function that is uncertain. The CDR3 runs to 19 residues. The trim removed 0 bases at V and 6 bases at J, leaving 16 bases unmatched. CDR3 residues: CASSQSYYKDRVFAQPQHF. CDR3 DNA: TGCGCCAGCAGTCAATCATATTACAAGGACAGGGTTTTTGCTCAGCCCCAGCATTTT.